One sample yielded the 12 T cell receptor beta chains listed below, sequenced in a study of blood T cell repertoires in COVID-19. Repertoires were generated with immunoSEQ multiplex PCR, while TCRdb's copy carries only in-frame clones and drops some. The sample lists roughly 380,000 clones; 85% were seen once. Specimen: peripheral blood. Every receptor here comes from a woman between 18 and 30 years old with acute or convalescent COVID-19.

This clone was recorded only once. The rearrangement links TRBV5-1 to TRBJ2-3, with 13 bases lining up with TRBD2. V lost 4 bases and J lost 6; bases outside the gene matches: 8. The germline CDR1 and CDR2 sequences are SGHRS and YFSETQ. This CDR3 region has 16 residues. The CDR3 bases are TGCGCCAGCAGCCTTGGGACTAGCGGGGATTTGGATACGCAGTATTTT. Residues: CASSLGTSGDLDTQYF.

This chain links TRBV5-1 with TRBJ2-2, with D possibly matching TRBD1 (6 bases). Germline V gives CDR1 SGHRS, CDR2 YFSETQ. Trimming left V 6 bases short and J 2 bases short, with 11 bases between. The CDR3 totals 14 residues. For the CDR3, the DNA is TGCGCCAGCACCCTGGACAGTAACACCGGGGAGCTGTTTTTT. Translation gives CASTLDSNTGELFF. Full variable domain (rest looked up from reference TRBV5-1 and TRBJ2-2): KAGVTQTPRYLIKTRGQQVTLSCSPISGHRSVSWYQQTPGQGLQFLFEYFSETQRNKGNFPGRFSGRQFSNSRSEMNVSTLELGDSALYLCASTLDSNTGELFFGEGSRLTVL.

The V gene is TRBV11-2, the J gene TRBJ2-7; 7 bases match TRBD2. After removal of 4 bases from V and 4 bases from J, the junction contained 13 bases not matched to a gene. The CDR3 is 16 residues long. Germline V lookup: CDR1 SGHAT, CDR2 FQNNGV. In DNA, the CDR3 is TGTGCCAGCAGCTCCACCGGGAGGCCCGGGATTTACGAGCAGTACTTC. It yields the protein CASSSTGRPGIYEQYF.

The chain recombines TRBV30 with TRBJ1-1; a weak D match, TRBD1 (5 bases). The ends were cut back, 0 bases at V and 1 base at J, with 6 bases in the middle. Germline loops: CDR1 GTSNPN, CDR2 SVGIG (reference sequence). The length of the CDR3 is 13 residues. CDR3 amino acids: CAWSVQENTEAFF. The CDR3 nucleotides are TGTGCCTGGAGTGTACAGGAGAACACTGAAGCTTTCTTT.

The V and J genes are TRBV3-1 (or the pseudogene TRBV3-2) and TRBJ2-7; 9 bases are a match to TRBD2. This CDR3 region has 19 residues. V lost 3 bases to trimming and J lost 6 bases; unmatched junction nucleotides: 21. Germline CDR1 and CDR2: LGHDT and YNNKEL (reference sequence). CDR3 sequence: CASSQDPLRGRAPRGEQYF. Written as DNA, the CDR3 is TGTGCCAGCAGCCAGGACCCGTTGCGCGGGAGGGCCCCCCGAGGCGAGCAGTACTTC.

The chain is built from TRBV12-5 and TRBJ1-1; the D gene is possibly TRBD1 (5 bases). Between the trimmed V and J ends, which lost 6 bases and 4 bases, there was a span of 15 bases. The germline V gene encodes CDR1 LGHNT and CDR2 FRNRAP. CDR3 size: 14 residues. In DNA form, the CDR3 reads TGTGCTAGTGGCCCCCATGGGGCCAGCACTGAAGCTTTCTTT. Protein product: CASGPHGASTEAFF.

This sequence joins TRBV5-6 and TRBJ1-3; 12 nucleotides line up with TRBD1. After removal of 6 bases from V and 1 base from J, the junction contained 8 bases not matched to a gene. There are 17 residues in the CDR3. CDR1 is SGHDT, CDR2 YYEEEE, per germline. The CDR3 region has the DNA TGTGCCAGCACCAGGGACAGGGGGCCAAAGTCTGGAAACACCATATATTTT. This codes for CASTRDRGPKSGNTIYF.

V gene TRBV3-1 (or the pseudogene TRBV3-2) combines with J gene TRBJ2-3; 9 bases are a match to TRBD2. With 5 bases clipped from V and 4 bases from J, the junction kept 10 bases outside the gene matches. Germline V lookup: CDR1 LGHDT, CDR2 YNNKEL (reference sequence). The CDR3 has 16 residues. The CDR3 loop is CASSEIEAGGPDTQYF. The CDR3 nucleotides are TGTGCCAGCAGCGAAATAGAAGCGGGGGGACCAGATACGCAGTATTTT.

This clone was seen once. Other DNA variants within this sample encode the same CDR3. The chain carries TRBV11-2 and TRBJ1-2; D is unresolved. Germline V gives CDR1 SGHAT, CDR2 FQNNGV. With 5 bases removed from V and 0 bases from J, the gap between germline ends came to 7 bases. This CDR3 has 13 residues. Written as DNA, the CDR3 is TGTGCCAGCAGCCTCGACACTAACTATGGCTACACCTTC. It is translated as CASSLDTNYGYTF.

V gene TRBV6-6 combines with J gene TRBJ1-5; the D gene is possibly TRBD1 (6 bases). V gave up 7 bases and J gave up 7 bases, with 14 bases separating them. CDR1 and CDR2 (germline): MNHNY, SVGAGI (reference sequence). This CDR3 is built from 13 residues. CDR3 DNA: TGTGCCAGCACCCTACGGACAGCACAGCCCCAGCATTTT. This encodes CASTLRTAQPQHF.

The chain has TRBV6-5 and TRBJ2-7; possibly TRBD2 for D (6 bases). Trimming cost V 7 bases and J 3 bases, with 13 bases left between them. Germline CDR1 is MNHEY and CDR2 is SVGAGI. The CDR3 has 13 residues. The CDR3, as DNA: TGTGCCAGCACCGCGGGACCAAGCTACGAGCAGTACTTC. Translating gives CASTAGPSYEQYF.

The CDR3 DNA reads as TGTGCCAGCAGCGTAGCAGGTTCTCCTGGCGAGCAGTACTTC. Its translation: CASSVAGSPGEQYF. V usage is TRBV9 and J usage is TRBJ2-7; D is ambiguous. V was clipped by 0 bases and J by 6 bases, with 13 bases between them. CDR1 SGDLS and CDR2 YYNGEE come from the germline V gene. The CDR3 has 14 amino acids.